This T cell receptor beta chain was retrieved from a study of blood T cell repertoires in COVID-19. The CDR3 runs 15 residues. Losses at the gene ends were 5 bases for V and 5 bases for J; bases not matched to a gene: 7. Germline-derived CDR1 and CDR2 are MGHRA and YSYEKL. Repertoires were generated with immunoSEQ multiplex PCR, while TCRdb's copy carries only in-frame clones and drops some. The sample holds 95,000 to 150,000 clones, 82% seen once. The rearrangement joins TRBV4-1 to TRBJ2-1; 9 bases match TRBD1. This TCR derives from a woman in her seventies with acute or convalescent COVID-19. Sequenced sample: peripheral blood. CDR3 amino acids: CASSAPGQGHNEQFF. The CDR3 DNA is TGCGCCAGCAGCGCTCCGGGACAGGGCCACAATGAGCAGTTCTTC.